This is a list of T cell receptor beta chains from one sample in a study of CD8 T cells in ankylosing spondylitis. TCRdb reanalysed the 5' RACE reads using MiXCR and keeps one entry per CDR3 protein. Here the sample spans under 200,000 distinct CDR3 sequences, 10% to 15% being singletons. The sequenced sample was blood, either unsorted or a sorted T cell fraction (not recorded which). The receptors were sampled from a female donor with ankylosing spondylitis or in good health (not recorded which). The CDR3 runs from the conserved cysteine through the conserved F or W. The order of the fields is D gene, J gene, V gene, clone size, CDR3 protein, CDR3 DNA. A D gene is named only where the DNA matches it firmly. The size field is filled for only some rows; it gives once, few, many or a size class.

-,TRBJ2-2,TRBV12-3/TRBV12-4,many,CASSPGTSGGIGELFF,TGTGCCAGCAGTCCCGGGACATCGGGTGGAATCGGGGAGCTGTTTTTT
TRBD2,TRBJ2-1,TRBV11-1,many,CASPPGLAGGSSYNEQFF,TGTGCCAGCCCGCCGGGACTAGCGGGAGGGAGCTCCTACAATGAGCAGTTCTTC
-,TRBJ2-3,TRBV6-1,many,CASRTGFSTDTQYF,TGTGCCAGCAGAACAGGATTTAGCACAGATACGCAGTATTTT
TRBD1,TRBJ2-7,TRBV28,many,CASSLDRGWARQYF,TGTGCCAGCAGTTTGGACAGGGGGTGGGCCAGGCAGTACTTC
TRBD2,TRBJ2-1,TRBV4-1,few,CASSQDIGRNLYNEQFF,TGCGCCAGCAGCCAAGACATCGGGAGGAACCTATACAATGAGCAGTTCTTC
-,TRBJ1-1,TRBV21-1,few,CASNAAAGGQGNTEAFF,TGTGCCAGCAACGCCGCGGCAGGGGGCCAAGGAAACACTGAAGCTTTCTTT
-,TRBJ1-2,TRBV3-1,many,CASSQGAGDGYTF,TGTGCCAGCAGCCAAGGGGCGGGGGATGGCTACACCTTC
-,TRBJ2-7,TRBV27,many,CASGAGGSYEQYF,TGTGCCAGCGGGGCCGGGGGTTCCTACGAGCAGTACTTC
-,TRBJ1-6,TRBV30,many,CAWSVGRADVRTLHF,TGTGCCTGGAGTGTCGGCCGCGCCGATGTCAGGACCCTCCACTTT
-,TRBJ1-2,TRBV5-8,few,CASSLGRWGSNYGYTF,TGTGCCAGCAGCTTGGGCAGGTGGGGTTCTAACTATGGCTACACCTTC
-,TRBJ2-3,TRBV7-2,few,CASSKTSGSTDTQYF,TGTGCCAGCAGCAAAACGAGCGGGAGCACAGATACGCAGTATTTT
-,TRBJ2-4,TRBV4-2,few,CASSQTRVDSKNIQYF,TGTGCCAGCAGCCAAACCCGCGTAGATTCCAAAAACATTCAGTACTTC
-,TRBJ2-1,TRBV12-3/TRBV12-4,many,CASRSPRTYLNEQFF,TGTGCCAGCAGATCCCCCCGCACTTATCTTAATGAGCAGTTCTTC
TRBD2,TRBJ2-7,TRBV29-1,many,CSAIAGTIYEQYF,TGCAGCGCTATAGCGGGAACCATCTACGAGCAGTACTTC
-,TRBJ2-5,TRBV12-3/TRBV12-4,many,CASSPGTYGQETQYF,TGTGCCAGCAGCCCCGGGACCTACGGACAAGAGACCCAGTACTTC
TRBD1,TRBJ1-1,TRBV6-1,many,CASRLTGPNTEAFF,TGTGCCAGCAGGTTGACAGGGCCGAACACTGAAGCTTTCTTT
-,TRBJ2-1,TRBV11-2,many,CASSLAPVYNEQFF,TGTGCCAGCAGCTTAGCCCCGGTCTACAATGAGCAGTTCTTC
-,TRBJ1-5,TRBV6-2/TRBV6-3,many,CASSYRGQPNQPQHF,TGTGCCAGCAGCTACCGAGGACAGCCCAATCAGCCCCAGCATTTT
-,TRBJ1-1,TRBV7-9,-,CASSFIYPSGTEAFF,TGTGCCAGCAGCTTTATCTACCCCTCGGGCACTGAAGCTTTCTTT
TRBD2,TRBJ2-7,TRBV6-2/TRBV6-3,-,CASVQPSGAAYEQYF,TGTGCCAGCGTTCAGCCTAGCGGGGCCGCCTACGAGCAGTACTTC
-,TRBJ2-2,TRBV7-2,many,CASSPGASGNTGELFF,TGTGCCAGCAGTCCGGGGGCTAGCGGTAACACCGGGGAGCTGTTTTTT
-,TRBJ2-1,TRBV19,-,CASSPWRYNEQFF,TGTGCCAGTAGTCCGTGGCGCTACAATGAGCAGTTCTTC
-,TRBJ1-1,TRBV5-1,many,CASSLGTYSPEAFF,TGCGCCAGCAGCTTGGGGACCTACTCCCCTGAAGCTTTCTTT